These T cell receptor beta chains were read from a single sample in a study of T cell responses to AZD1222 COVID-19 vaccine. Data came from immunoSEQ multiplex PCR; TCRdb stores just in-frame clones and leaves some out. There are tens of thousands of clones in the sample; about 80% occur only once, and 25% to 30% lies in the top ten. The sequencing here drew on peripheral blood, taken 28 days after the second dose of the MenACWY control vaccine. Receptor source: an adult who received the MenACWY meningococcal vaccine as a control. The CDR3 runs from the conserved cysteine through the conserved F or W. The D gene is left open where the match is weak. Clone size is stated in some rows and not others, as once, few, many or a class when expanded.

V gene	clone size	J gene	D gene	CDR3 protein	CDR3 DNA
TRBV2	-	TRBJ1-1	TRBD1	CASRGRTGNTEAFF	TGTGCCAGCAGGGGTAGGACAGGGAACACTGAAGCTTTCTTT
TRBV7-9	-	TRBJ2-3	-	CASSVVSGTQYF	TGTGCCAGCAGCGTCGTGTCGGGGACGCAGTATTTT
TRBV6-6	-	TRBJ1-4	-	CASSSIPGFNEKLFF	TGTGCCAGCAGTTCAATTCCGGGGTTTAATGAAAAACTGTTTTTT
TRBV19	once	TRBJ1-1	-	CASSTSWVSRNTEAFF	TGTGCCAGTAGTACCTCCTGGGTCTCAAGGAACACTGAAGCTTTCTTT
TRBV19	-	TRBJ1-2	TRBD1	CASSFSRDRVFGYTF	TGTGCCAGTAGTTTTAGCCGGGACAGGGTCTTCGGCTACACCTTC
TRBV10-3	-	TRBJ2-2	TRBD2	CAISSSGANTGELFF	TGTGCCATCAGCTCTAGCGGGGCGAACACCGGGGAGCTGTTTTTT
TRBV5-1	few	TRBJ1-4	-	CASSLGGGTNEKLFF	TGCGCCAGCAGCTTGGGAGGGGGAACTAATGAAAAACTGTTTTTT
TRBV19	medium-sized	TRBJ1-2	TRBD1	CASSARQGARFYGYTF	TGTGCCAGTAGTGCCCGACAGGGGGCCAGGTTCTATGGCTACACCTTC
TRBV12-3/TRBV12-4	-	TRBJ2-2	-	CASSYSTGELFF	TGTGCCAGCAGCTATTCCACCGGGGAGCTGTTTTTT
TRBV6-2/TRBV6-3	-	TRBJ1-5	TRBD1	CASSSGTEEGPQHF	TGTGCCAGCAGTTCCGGGACAGAGGAGGGGCCCCAGCATTTT
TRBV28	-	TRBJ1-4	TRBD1	CASGRSGTAEKLFF	TGTGCCAGCGGACGATCCGGGACAGCTGAAAAACTGTTTTTT